Listed below are T cell receptor beta chains from one sample, sequenced in a study of T cells in Graves' hyperthyroidism and ophthalmopathy. TCRdb re-called the multiplex PCR reads through MiXCR, storing one row per CDR3 protein. The data show about 560,000 distinct CDR3 sequences, about 15% seen once. The sample comprised blood. The receptors stem from a middle-aged woman with Graves' hyperthyroidism. CDR3s include the opening cysteine and the closing phenylalanine or tryptophan. Fields, in order: V gene, J gene, CDR3 protein.

>TRBV7-9|TRBJ1-6
CASSLDGGLSYNSPLHF
>TRBV9|TRBJ2-6
CASSVDLSGANVLTF
>TRBV20-1|TRBJ1-6
CSARQGEYNSPLHF
>TRBV28|TRBJ1-1
CATSRENTEAFF
>TRBV20-1|TRBJ2-1
CSAHTSGGYNEQFF
>TRBV20-1|TRBJ2-5
CSARDGSRGEGWETQYF
>TRBV19|TRBJ1-2
CASSEAARYGYTF
>TRBV20-1|TRBJ2-3
CSATTRLNTDTQYF
>TRBV28|TRBJ2-1
CASSRTDYNEQFF
>TRBV28|TRBJ1-5
CASSLPSGSNQPQHF
>TRBV6-2/TRBV6-3|TRBJ1-1
CASSYSRGTKAFF
>TRBV5-1|TRBJ2-1
CASSHSYNEQFF
>TRBV2|TRBJ2-5
CADSKWTGQETQYF
>TRBV9|TRBJ1-6
CASSDGQGISYNSPLHF
>TRBV18|TRBJ2-2
CASSPRQYLNTGELFF
>TRBV6-5|TRBJ1-1
CASSYSGSLNTEAFF
>TRBV29-1|TRBJ2-1
CSVHRTGVNEQFF
>TRBV3-1|TRBJ2-2
CASSQDSLATGELFF
>TRBV24-1|TRBJ2-1
CATSDPTSGQFF
>TRBV20-1|TRBJ1-3
CSASRVTGNTIYF
>TRBV14|TRBJ1-1
CASSQVGGLTEAFF
>TRBV15|TRBJ2-4
CATSTRTGADKNIQYF
>TRBV9|TRBJ1-5
CASSVGQFHDQPQHF
>TRBV5-1|TRBJ2-3
CASSPPLTGSRITDTQYF
>TRBV20-1|TRBJ2-1
CSAYDLAGGPQGRNEQFF
>TRBV28|TRBJ2-7
CASKEGGYEQYF
>TRBV11-3|TRBJ1-2
CASSQKGQGTYGYTF
>TRBV20-1|TRBJ2-1
CSARPGTGANYNEQFF